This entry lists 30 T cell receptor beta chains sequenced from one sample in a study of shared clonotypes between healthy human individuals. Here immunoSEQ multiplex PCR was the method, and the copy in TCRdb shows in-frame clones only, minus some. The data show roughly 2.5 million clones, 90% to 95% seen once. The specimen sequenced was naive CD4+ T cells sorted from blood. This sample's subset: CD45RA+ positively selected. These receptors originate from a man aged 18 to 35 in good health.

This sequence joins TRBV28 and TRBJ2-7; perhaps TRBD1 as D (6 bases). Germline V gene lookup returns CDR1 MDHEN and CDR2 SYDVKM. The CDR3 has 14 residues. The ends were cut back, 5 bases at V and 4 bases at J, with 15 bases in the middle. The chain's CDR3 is CASSLGTFSYEQYF. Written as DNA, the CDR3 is TGTGCCAGCAGTCTTGGGACATTTTCGTACGAGCAGTACTTC. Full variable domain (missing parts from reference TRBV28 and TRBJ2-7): DVKVTQSSRYLVKRTGEKVFLECVQDMDHENMFWYRQDPGLGLRLIYFSYDVKMKEKGDIPEGYSVSREKKERFSLILESASTNQTSMYLCASSLGTFSYEQYFGPGTRLTVT.

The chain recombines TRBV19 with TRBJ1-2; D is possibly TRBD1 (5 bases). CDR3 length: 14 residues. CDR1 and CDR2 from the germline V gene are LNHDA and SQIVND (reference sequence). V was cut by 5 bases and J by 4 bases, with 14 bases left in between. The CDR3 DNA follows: TGTGCCAGTAGTGCCCCCAGGACAACCTATGGCTACACCTTC. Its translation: CASSAPRTTYGYTF.

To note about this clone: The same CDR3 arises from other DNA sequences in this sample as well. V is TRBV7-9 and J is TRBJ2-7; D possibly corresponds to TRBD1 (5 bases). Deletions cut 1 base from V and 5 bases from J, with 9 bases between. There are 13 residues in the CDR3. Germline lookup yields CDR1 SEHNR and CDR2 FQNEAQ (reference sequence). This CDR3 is CASSLDRRDEQYF. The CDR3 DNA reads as TGTGCCAGCAGCTTAGACCGCAGGGACGAGCAGTACTTC.

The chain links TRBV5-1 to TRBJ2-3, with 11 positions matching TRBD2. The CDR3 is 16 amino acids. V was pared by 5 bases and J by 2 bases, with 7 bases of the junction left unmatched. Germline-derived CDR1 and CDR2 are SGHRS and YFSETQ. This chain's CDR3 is CASRVPSGGNTDTQYF. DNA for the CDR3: TGCGCCAGCAGGGTACCTAGCGGGGGGAACACAGATACGCAGTATTTT.

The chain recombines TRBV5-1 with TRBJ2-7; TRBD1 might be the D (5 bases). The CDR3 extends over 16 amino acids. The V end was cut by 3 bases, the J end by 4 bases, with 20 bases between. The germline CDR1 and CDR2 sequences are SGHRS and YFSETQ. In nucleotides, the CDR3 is TGCGCCAGCAGCTGGGGTGGGGCCAGGTTGGAATACGAGCAGTACTTC. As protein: CASSWGGARLEYEQYF.

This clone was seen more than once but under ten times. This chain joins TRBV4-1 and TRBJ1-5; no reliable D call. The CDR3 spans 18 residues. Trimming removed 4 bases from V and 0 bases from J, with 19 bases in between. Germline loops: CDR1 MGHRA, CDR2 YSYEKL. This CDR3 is CASSRVWTDQYSNQPQHF. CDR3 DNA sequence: TGCGCCAGCAGCCGGGTTTGGACGGACCAATATAGCAATCAGCCCCAGCATTTT.

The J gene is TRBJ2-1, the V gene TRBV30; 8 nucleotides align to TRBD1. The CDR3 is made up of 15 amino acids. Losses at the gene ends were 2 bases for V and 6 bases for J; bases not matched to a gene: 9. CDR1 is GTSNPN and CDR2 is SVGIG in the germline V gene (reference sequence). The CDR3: CAWSLRDRRPNEQFF. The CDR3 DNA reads TGTGCCTGGAGTTTAAGGGACAGGAGGCCCAATGAGCAGTTCTTC.

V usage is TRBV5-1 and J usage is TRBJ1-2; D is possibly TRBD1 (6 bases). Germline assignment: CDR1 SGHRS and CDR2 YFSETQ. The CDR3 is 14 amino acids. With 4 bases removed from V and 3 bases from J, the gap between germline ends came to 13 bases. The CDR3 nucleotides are TGCGCCAGCAGCCTGACGGACAGTCACTATGGCTACACCTTC. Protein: CASSLTDSHYGYTF. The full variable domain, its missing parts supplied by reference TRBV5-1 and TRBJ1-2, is KAGVTQTPRYLIKTRGQQVTLSCSPISGHRSVSWYQQTPGQGLQFLFEYFSETQRNKGNFPGRFSGRQFSNSRSEMNVSTLELGDSALYLCASSLTDSHYGYTFGSGTRLTVV.

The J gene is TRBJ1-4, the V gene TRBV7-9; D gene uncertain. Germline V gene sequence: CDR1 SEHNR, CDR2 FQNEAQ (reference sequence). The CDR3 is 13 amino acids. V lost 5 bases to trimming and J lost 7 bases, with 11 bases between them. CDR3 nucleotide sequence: TGTGCCAGCAGCCGGCCGAGGAGTGAAAAACTGTTTTTT. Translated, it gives CASSRPRSEKLFF.

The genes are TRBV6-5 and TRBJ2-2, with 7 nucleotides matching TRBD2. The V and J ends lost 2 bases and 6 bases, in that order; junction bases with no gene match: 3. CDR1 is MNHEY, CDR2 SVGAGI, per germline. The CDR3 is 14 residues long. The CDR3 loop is CASSYIAGAGELFF. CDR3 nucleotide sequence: TGTGCCAGCAGTTACATTGCGGGGGCCGGGGAGCTGTTTTTT.

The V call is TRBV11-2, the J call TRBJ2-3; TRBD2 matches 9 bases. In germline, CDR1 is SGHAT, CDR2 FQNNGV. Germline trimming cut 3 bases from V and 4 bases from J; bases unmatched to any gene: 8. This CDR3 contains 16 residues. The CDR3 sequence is CASSFSASGVADTQYF. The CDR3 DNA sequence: TGTGCCAGCAGCTTTTCAGCTAGCGGGGTGGCAGATACGCAGTATTTT.

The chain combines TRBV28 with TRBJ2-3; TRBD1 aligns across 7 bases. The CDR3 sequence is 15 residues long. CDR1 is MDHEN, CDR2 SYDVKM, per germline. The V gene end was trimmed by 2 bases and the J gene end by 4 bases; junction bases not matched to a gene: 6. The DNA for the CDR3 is TGTGCCAGCAGTTTAGGGTTGACAGGGCCAGATACGCAGTATTTT. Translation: CASSLGLTGPDTQYF.

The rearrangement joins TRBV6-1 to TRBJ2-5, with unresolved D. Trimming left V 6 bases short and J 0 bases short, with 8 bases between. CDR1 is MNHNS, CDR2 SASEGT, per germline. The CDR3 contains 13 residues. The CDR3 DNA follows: TGTGCCAGCAGGGGGTTTTACCAAGAGACCCAGTACTTC. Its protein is CASRGFYQETQYF.

This CDR3 is CAIREGANYGYTF. The DNA of the CDR3 is TGTGCCATCAGAGAGGGAGCTAACTATGGCTACACCTTC. The rearrangement uses TRBV10-3 and TRBJ1-2; D not certain. Between the trimmed V and J ends, which lost 6 bases and 0 bases, there was a span of 8 bases. CDR3 size: 13 residues. Germline CDR1 ENHRY, CDR2 SYGVKD.

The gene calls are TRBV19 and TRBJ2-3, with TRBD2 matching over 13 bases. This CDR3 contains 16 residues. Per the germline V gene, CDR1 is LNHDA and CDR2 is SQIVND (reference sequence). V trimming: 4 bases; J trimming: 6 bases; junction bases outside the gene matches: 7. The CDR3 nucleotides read TGTGCCAGTAGTAGGACTAGCGGGAGCAGGGGGGATACGCAGTATTTT. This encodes CASSRTSGSRGDTQYF.

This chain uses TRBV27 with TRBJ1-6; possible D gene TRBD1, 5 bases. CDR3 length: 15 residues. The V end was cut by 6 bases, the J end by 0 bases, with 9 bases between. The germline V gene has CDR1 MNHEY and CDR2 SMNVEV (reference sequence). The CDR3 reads CASRDTSSYNSPLHF. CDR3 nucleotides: TGTGCCAGCAGGGACACGAGCTCCTATAATTCACCCCTCCACTTT.

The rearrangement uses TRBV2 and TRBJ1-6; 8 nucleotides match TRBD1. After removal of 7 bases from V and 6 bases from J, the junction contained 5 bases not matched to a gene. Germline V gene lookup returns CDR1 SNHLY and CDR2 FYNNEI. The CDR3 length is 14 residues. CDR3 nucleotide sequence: TGTGCCAGCATCGGACAGGGAGTTAATTCACCCCTCCACTTT. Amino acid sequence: CASIGQGVNSPLHF.

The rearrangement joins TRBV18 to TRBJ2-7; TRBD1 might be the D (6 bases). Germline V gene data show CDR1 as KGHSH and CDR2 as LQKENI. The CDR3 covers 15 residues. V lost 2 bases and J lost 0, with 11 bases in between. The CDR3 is CASSPGQKFSYEQYF. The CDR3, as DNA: TGTGCCAGCTCACCAGGACAGAAATTCTCCTACGAGCAGTACTTC.

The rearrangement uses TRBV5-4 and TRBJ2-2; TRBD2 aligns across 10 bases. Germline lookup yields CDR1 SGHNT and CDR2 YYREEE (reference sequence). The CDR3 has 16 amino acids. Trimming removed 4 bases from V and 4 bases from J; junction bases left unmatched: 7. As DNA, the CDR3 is TGTGCCAGCAGCATCGAGCGGGGGGGATTCACCGGGGAGCTGTTTTTT. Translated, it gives CASSIERGGFTGELFF.

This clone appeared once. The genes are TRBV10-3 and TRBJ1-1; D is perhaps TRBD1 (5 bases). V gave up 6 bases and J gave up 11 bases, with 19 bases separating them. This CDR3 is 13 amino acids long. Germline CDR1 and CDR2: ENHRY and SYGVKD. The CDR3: CAISRSGDGAAFF. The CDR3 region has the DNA TGTGCCATCAGCCGATCGGGAGATGGGGCGGCTTTCTTT.

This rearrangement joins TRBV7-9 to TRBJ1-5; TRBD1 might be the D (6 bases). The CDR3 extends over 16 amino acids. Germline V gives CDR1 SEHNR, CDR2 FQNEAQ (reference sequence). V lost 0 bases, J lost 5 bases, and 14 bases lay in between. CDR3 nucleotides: TGTGCCAGCAGCTTAGCCCCACTGGGGGGCTATCAGCCCCAGCATTTT. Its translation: CASSLAPLGGYQPQHF.

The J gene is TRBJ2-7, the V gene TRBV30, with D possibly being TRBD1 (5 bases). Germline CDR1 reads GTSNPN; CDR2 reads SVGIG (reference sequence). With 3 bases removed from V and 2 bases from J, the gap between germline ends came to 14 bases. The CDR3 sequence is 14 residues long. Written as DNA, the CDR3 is TGTGCCTGGAGGGGCCCAAGGGGCCCCTACGAGCAGTACTTC. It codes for CAWRGPRGPYEQYF.

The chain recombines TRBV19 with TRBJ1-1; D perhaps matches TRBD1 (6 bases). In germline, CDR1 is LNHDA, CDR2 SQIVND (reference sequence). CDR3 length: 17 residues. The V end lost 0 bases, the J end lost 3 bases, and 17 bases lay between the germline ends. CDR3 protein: CASSIDPRGPMDTEAFF. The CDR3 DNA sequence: TGTGCCAGTAGTATAGATCCTCGGGGGCCTATGGACACTGAAGCTTTCTTT.

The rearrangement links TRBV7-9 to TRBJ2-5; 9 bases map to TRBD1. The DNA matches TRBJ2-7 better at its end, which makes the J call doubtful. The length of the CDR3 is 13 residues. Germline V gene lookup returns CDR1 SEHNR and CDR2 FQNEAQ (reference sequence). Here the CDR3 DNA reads TGTGCCAGCAGTTACACAGGGGGCGCCGAGCAGTACTTC. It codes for CASSYTGGAEQYF.

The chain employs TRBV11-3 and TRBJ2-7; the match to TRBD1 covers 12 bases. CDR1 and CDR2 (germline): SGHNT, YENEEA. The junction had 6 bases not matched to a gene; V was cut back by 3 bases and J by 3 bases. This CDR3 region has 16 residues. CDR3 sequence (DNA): TGTGCCAGCAGCTTGCGCGGGACAGGGGGCTTCTACGAGCAGTACTTC. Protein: CASSLRGTGGFYEQYF.

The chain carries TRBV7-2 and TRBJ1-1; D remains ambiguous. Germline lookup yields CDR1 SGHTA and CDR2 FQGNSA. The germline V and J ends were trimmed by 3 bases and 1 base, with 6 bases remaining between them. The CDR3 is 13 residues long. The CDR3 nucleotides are TGTGCCAGCAGCTTCGACTGGAACACTGAAGCTTTCTTT. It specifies CASSFDWNTEAFF.

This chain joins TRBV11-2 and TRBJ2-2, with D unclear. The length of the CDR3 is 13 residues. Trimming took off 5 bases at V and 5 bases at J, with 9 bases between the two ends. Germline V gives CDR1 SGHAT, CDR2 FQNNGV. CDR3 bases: TGTGCCAGCAGCCAACAATTAACCGGGGAGCTGTTTTTT. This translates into CASSQQLTGELFF.

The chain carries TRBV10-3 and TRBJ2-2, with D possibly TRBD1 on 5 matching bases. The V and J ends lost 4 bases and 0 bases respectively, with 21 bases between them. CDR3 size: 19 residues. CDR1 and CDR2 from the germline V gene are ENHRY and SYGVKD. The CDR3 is CAISGQPSFLNSNTGELFF. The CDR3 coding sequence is TGTGCCATCAGTGGACAGCCGTCTTTCTTAAACTCGAACACCGGGGAGCTGTTTTTT.

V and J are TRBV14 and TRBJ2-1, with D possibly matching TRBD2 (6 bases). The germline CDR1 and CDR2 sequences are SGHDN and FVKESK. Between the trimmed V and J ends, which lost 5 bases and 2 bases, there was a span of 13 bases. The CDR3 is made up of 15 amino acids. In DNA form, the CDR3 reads TGTGCCAGCAGCAAGTGGGAGGTGCCCTACAATGAGCAGTTCTTC. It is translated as CASSKWEVPYNEQFF.

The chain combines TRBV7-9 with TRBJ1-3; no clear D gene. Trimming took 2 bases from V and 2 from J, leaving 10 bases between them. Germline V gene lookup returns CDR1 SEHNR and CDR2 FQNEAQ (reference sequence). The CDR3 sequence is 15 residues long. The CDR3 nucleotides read TGTGCCAGCAGCTTACTATCAGCTGCTGGAAACACCATATATTTT. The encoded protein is CASSLLSAAGNTIYF.